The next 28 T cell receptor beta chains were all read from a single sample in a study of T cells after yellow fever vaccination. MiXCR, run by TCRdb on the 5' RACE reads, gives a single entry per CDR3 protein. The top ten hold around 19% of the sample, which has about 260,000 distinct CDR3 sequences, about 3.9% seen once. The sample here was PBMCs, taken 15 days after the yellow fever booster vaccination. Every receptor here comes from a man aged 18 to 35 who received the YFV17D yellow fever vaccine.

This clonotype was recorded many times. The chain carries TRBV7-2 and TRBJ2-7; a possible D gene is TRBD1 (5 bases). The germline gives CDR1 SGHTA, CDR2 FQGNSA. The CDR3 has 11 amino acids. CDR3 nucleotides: TGTGCCAGCAGCGTCAGCCCAAGGGGTAACGTC. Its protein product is CASSVSPRGNV.

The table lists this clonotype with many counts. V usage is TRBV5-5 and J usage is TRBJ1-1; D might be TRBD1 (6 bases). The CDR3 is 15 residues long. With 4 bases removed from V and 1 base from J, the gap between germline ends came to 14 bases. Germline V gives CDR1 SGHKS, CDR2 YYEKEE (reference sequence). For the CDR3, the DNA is TGTGCCAGCAGCCCGTGGACAGCCAAGAACACTGAAGCTTTCTTT. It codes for CASSPWTAKNTEAFF.

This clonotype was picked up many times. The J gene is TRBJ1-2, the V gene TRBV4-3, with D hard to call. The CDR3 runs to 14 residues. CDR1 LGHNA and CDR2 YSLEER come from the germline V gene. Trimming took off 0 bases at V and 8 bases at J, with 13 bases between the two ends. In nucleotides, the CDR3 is TGCGCCAGCAGCCAAGAGAATAGCCTAGGAGGCTACACCTTC. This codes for CASSQENSLGGYTF.

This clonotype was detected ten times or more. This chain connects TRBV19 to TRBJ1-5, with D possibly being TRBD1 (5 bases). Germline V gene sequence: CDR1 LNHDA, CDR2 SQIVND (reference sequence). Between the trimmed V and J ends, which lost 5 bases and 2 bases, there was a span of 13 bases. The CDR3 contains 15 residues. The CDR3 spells CASSSVWGGNQPQHF. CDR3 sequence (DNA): TGTGCCAGTAGTTCGGTTTGGGGGGGCAATCAGCCCCAGCATTTT.

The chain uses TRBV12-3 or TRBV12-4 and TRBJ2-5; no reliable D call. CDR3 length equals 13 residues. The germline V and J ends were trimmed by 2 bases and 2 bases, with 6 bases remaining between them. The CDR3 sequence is CASSLWDQETQYF. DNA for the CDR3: TGTGCCAGCAGTTTATGGGATCAAGAGACCCAGTACTTC.

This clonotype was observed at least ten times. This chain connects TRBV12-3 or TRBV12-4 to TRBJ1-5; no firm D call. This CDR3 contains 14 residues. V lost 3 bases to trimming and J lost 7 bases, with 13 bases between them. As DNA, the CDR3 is TGTGCCAGCAGTTTCGGGCCTGGAGTCCAGCCCCAGCATTTT. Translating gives CASSFGPGVQPQHF.

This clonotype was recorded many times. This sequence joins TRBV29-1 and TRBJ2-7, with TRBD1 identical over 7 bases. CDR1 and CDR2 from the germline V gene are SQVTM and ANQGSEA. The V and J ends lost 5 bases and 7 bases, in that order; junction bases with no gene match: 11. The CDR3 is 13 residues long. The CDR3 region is CSVNREGASEQYV. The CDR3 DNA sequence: TGCAGCGTTAATAGAGAGGGGGCGAGTGAGCAGTACGTC.

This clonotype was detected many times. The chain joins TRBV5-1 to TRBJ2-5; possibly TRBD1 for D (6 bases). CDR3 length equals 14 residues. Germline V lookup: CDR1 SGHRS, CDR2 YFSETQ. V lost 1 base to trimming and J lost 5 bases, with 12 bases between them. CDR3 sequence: CASSLTGTAETQYF. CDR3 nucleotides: TGCGCCAGCAGCTTGACAGGGACGGCGGAGACCCAGTACTTC.

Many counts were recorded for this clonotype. The CDR3 DNA follows: TGTGCCAGCAGTACTCCGGGCGTTAACTATGGCTACACCTTC. The encoded protein is CASSTPGVNYGYTF. The V call is TRBV6-2 or TRBV6-3, the J call TRBJ1-2, with no clear D. V was trimmed by 5 bases and J by 1 base, leaving 11 bases between them. Germline CDR1 reads MNHEY; CDR2 reads SVGEGT. CDR3 length: 14 amino acids.

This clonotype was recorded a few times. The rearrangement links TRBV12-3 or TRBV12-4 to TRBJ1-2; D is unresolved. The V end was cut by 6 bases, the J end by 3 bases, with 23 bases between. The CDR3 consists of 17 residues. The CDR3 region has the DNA TGTGCCAGCAGCCTAAGAAACTATAAGGATGGGGACTATGGCTACACCTTC. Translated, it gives CASSLRNYKDGDYGYTF.

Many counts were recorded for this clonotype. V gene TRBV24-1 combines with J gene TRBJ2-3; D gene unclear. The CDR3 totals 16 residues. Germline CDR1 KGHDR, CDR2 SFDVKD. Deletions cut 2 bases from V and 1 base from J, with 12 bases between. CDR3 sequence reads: CATSDYPPTGTDTQYF. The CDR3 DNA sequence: TGTGCCACCAGTGATTACCCTCCGACGGGCACAGATACGCAGTATTTT.

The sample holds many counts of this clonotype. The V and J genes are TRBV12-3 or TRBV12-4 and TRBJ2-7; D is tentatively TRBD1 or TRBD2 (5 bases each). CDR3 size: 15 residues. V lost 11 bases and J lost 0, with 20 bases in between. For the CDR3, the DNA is TGTGCCGGGGGTCCTTGCGAACAAAGCTCCTACGAGCAGTACTTC. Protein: CAGGPCEQSSYEQYF.

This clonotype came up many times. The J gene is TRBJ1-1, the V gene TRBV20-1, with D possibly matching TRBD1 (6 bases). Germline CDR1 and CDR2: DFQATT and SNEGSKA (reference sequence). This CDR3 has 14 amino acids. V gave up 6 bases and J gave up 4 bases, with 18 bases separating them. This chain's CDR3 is CSAQGGAGGTEAFF. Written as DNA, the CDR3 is TGCAGTGCCCAAGGGGGGGCTGGGGGCACTGAAGCTTTCTTT.

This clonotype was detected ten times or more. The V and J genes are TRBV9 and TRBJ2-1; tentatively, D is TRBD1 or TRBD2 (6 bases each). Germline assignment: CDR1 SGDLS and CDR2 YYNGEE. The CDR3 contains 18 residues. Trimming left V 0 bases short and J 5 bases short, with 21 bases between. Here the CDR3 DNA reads TGTGCCAGCAGCGTAGGAGGGGGGACCGGGACGGACGACAATGAGCAGTTCTTC. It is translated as CASSVGGGTGTDDNEQFF.

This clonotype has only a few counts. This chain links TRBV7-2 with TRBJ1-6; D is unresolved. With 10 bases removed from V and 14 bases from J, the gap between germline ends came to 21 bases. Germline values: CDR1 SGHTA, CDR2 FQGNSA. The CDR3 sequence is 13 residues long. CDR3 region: CAIRREDRPTLHF. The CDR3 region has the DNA TGTGCCATTCGAAGGGAGGACCGTCCAACCCTCCACTTT.

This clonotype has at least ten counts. CDR3: CASSQATGIIFPYEQYF. CDR3 nucleotides: TGCGCCAGCAGCCAAGCGACAGGGATTATTTTCCCCTACGAGCAGTACTTC. V gene TRBV4-3 combines with J gene TRBJ2-7; 7 bases agree with TRBD1. V dropped 1 base and J dropped 2; count of bases not matched to a gene: 11. CDR3 length: 17 amino acids. The germline V gene encodes CDR1 LGHNA and CDR2 YSLEER.

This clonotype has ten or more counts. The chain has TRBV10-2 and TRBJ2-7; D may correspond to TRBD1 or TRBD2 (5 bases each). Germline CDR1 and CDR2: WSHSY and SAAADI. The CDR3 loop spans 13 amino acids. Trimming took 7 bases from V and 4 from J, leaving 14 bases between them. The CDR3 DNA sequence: TGCGCCAGCAAGGCGGGCCCAGGGTACGAGCAGTACTTC. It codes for CASKAGPGYEQYF.

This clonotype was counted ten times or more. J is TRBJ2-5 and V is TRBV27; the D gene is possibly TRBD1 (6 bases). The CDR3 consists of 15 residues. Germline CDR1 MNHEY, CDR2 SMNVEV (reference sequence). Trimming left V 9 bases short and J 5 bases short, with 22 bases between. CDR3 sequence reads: CASGGQTGTFETQYF. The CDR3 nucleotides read TGTGCCAGTGGCGGACAAACCGGGACATTCGAGACCCAGTACTTC.

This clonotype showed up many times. In nucleotides, the CDR3 is TGTGCCAGCAGCGTAGAAGGGGGCTATAATTCACCCCTCCACTTT. Translation gives CASSVEGGYNSPLHF. The chain employs TRBV9 and TRBJ1-6; D is perhaps TRBD1 (6 bases). CDR3 length: 15 residues. V gave up 0 bases and J gave up 3 bases, with 7 bases separating them. Germline V gene data show CDR1 as SGDLS and CDR2 as YYNGEE.

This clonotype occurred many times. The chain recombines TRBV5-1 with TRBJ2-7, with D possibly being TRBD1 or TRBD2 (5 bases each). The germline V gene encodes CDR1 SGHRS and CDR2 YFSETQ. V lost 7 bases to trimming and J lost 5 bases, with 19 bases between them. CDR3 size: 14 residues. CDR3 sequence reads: CASEGWMGDHEQYF. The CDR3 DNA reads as TGCGCCAGCGAGGGTTGGATGGGGGACCACGAGCAGTACTTC.

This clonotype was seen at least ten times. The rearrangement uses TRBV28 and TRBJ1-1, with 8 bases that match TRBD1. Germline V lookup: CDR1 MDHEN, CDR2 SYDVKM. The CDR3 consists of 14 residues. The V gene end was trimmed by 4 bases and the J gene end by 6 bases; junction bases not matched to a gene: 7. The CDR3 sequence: CASSSGTGKSEAFF. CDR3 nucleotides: TGTGCCAGCAGTTCAGGGACAGGAAAATCTGAAGCTTTCTTT.

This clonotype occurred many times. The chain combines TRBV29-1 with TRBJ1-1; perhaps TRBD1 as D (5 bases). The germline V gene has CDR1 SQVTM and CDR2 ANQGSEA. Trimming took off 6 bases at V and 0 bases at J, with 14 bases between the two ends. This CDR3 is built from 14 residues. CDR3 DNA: TGCAGCGTAGCAAGAGGGACGGTGAACACTGAAGCTTTCTTT. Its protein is CSVARGTVNTEAFF.

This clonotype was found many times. CDR3 in amino acids: CASSPTGSSYNEQFF. In DNA form, the CDR3 reads TGCGCCAGCAGCCCGACCGGGAGCTCCTACAATGAGCAGTTCTTC. The chain is built from TRBV5-1 and TRBJ2-1, with D perhaps matching TRBD2 (6 bases). The CDR3 runs to 15 residues. The ends were cut back, 4 bases at V and 0 bases at J, with 11 bases in the middle. Germline V CDR1 and CDR2: SGHRS, YFSETQ.

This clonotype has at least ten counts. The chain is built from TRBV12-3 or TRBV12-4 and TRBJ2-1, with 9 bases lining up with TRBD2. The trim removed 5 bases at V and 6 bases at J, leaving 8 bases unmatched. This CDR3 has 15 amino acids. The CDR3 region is CASSDISGGTNEQFF. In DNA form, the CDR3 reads TGTGCCAGCAGTGACATAAGCGGGGGGACCAATGAGCAGTTCTTC.

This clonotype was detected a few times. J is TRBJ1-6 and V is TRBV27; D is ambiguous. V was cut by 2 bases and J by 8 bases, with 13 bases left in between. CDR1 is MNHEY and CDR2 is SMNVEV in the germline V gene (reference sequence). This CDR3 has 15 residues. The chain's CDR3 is CASSLRGGMDSPLHF. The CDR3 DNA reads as TGTGCCAGCAGTTTACGTGGTGGCATGGATTCACCCCTCCACTTT.

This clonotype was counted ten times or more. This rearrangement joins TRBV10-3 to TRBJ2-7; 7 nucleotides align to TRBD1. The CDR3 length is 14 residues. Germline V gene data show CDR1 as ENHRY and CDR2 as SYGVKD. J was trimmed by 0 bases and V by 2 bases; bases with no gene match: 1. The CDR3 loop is CAISEGDSSYEQYF. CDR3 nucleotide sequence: TGTGCCATCAGTGAGGGGGACAGCTCCTACGAGCAGTACTTC.

Here the CDR3 DNA reads TGCAGTGCTGGCACCGGGGGGGCGTGGACCCAGTACTTC. The encoded protein is CSAGTGGAWTQYF. This chain joins TRBV20-1 and TRBJ2-5; 8 nucleotides match TRBD2. The CDR3 extends over 13 amino acids. Germline CDR1 is DFQATT and CDR2 is SNEGSKA (reference sequence). J gave up 7 bases and V 5 bases, and 9 bases lay outside the gene matches.

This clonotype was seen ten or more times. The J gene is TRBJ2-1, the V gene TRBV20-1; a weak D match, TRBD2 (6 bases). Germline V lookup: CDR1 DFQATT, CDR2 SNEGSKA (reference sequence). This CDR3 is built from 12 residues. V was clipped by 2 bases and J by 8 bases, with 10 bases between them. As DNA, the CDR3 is TGCAGTGCTAGACACGGGGGTGATGAGCAGTTCTTC. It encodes CSARHGGDEQFF.